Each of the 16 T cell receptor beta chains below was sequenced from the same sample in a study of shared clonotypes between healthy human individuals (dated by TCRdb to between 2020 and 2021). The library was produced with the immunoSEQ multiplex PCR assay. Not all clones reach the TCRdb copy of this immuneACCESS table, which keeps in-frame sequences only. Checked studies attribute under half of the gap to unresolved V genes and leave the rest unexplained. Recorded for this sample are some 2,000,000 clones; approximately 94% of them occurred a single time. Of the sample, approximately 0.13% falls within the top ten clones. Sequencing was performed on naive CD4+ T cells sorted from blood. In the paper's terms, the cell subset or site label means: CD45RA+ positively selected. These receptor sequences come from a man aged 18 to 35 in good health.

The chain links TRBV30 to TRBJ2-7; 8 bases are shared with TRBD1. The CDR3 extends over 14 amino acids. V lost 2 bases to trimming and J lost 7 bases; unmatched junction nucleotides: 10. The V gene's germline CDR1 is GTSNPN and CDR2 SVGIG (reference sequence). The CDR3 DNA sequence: TGTGCCTGGAGTCAGGGGGCAGTGGTTGGGGAGCAGTACTTC. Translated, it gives CAWSQGAVVGEQYF.

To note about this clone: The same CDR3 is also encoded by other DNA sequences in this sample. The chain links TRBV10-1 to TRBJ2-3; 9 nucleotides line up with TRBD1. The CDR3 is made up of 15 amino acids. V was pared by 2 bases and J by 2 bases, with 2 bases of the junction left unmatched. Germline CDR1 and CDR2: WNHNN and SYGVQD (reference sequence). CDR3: CASSEGQGSTDTQYF. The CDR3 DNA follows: TGCGCCAGCAGTGAGGGACAGGGGTCCACAGATACGCAGTATTTT.

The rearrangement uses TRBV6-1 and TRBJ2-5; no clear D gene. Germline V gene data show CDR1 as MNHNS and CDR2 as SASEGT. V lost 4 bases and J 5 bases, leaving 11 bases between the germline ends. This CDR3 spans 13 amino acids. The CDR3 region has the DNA TGTGCCAGCAGTGTGGGGTTAAAGGAGACCCAGTACTTC. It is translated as CASSVGLKETQYF.

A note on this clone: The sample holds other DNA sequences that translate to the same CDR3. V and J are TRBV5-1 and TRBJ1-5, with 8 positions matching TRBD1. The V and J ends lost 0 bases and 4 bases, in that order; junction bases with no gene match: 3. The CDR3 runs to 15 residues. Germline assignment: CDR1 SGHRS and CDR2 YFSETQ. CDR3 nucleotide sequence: TGCGCCAGCAGCTTGGGTGGACAGGGAAATCAGCCCCAGCATTTT. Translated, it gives CASSLGGQGNQPQHF.

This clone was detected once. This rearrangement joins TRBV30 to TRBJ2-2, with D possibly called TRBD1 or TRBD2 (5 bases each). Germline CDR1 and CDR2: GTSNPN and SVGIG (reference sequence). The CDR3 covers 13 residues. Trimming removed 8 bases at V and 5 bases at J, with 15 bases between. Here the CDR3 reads CAGDLRRTGELFF. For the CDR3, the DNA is TGTGCCGGGGACCTACGACGTACCGGGGAGCTGTTTTTT.

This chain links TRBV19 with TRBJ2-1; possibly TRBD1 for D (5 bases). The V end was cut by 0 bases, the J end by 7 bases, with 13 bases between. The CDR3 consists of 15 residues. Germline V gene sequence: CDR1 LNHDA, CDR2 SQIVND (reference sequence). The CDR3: CASSIDTGFLNEQFF. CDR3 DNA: TGTGCCAGTAGTATAGATACAGGATTTTTGAATGAGCAGTTCTTC.

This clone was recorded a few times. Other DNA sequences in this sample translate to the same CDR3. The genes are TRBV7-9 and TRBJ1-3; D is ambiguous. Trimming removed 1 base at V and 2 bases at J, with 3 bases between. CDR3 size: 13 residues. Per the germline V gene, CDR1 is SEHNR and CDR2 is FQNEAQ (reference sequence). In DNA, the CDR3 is TGTGCCAGCAGCTTAGGTACTGGAAACACCATATATTTT. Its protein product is CASSLGTGNTIYF.

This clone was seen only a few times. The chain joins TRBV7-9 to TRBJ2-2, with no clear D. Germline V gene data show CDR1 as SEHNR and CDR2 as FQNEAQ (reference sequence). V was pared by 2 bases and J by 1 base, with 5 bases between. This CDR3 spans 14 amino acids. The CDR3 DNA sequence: TGTGCCAGCAGCTTACAGCTGAACACCGGGGAGCTGTTTTTT. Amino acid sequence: CASSLQLNTGELFF.

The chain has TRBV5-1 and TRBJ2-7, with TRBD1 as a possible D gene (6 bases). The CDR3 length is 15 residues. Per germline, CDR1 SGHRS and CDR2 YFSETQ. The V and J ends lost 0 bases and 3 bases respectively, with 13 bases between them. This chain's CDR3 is CASSLAPGQHYEQYF. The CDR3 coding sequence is TGCGCCAGCAGCTTGGCTCCAGGACAGCACTACGAGCAGTACTTC. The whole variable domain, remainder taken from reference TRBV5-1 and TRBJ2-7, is KAGVTQTPRYLIKTRGQQVTLSCSPISGHRSVSWYQQTPGQGLQFLFEYFSETQRNKGNFPGRFSGRQFSNSRSEMNVSTLELGDSALYLCASSLAPGQHYEQYFGPGTRLTVT.

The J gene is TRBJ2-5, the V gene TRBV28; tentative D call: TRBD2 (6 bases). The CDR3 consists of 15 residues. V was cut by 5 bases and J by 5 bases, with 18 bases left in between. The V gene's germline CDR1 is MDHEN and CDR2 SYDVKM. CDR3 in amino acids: CASSVTSIGGETQYF. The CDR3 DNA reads TGTGCCAGCAGTGTAACGTCCATAGGAGGGGAGACCCAGTACTTC.

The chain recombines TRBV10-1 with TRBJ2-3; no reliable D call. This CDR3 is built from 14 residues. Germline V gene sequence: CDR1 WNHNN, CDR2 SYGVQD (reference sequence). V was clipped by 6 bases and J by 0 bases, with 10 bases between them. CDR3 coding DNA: TGCGCCAGCAGGGGAACGGCTAGCACAGATACGCAGTATTTT. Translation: CASRGTASTDTQYF.

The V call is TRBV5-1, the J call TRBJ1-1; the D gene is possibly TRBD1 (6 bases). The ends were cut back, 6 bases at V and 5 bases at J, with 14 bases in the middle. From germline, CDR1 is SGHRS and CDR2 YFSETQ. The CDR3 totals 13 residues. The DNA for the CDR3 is TGCGCCAGCACTTGGTCAGGGGAGACTGAAGCTTTCTTT. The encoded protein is CASTWSGETEAFF.

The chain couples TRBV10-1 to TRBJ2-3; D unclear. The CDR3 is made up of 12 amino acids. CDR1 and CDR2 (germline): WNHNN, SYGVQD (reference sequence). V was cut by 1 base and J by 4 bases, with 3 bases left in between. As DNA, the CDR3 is TGCGCCAGCAGTGAGTACCCAGATACGCAGTATTTT. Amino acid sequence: CASSEYPDTQYF.

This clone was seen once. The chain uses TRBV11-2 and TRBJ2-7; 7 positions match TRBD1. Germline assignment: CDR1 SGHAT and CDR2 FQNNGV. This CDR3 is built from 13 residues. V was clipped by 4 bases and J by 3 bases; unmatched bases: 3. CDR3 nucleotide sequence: TGTGCCAGCAGCTCGGACAGGAACTACGAGCAGTACTTC. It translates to CASSSDRNYEQYF.

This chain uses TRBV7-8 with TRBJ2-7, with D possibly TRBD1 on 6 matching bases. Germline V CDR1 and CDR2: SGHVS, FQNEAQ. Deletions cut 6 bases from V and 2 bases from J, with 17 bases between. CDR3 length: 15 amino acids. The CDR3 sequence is CASRLTGTNTYEQYF. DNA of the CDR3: TGTGCCAGCAGACTAACCGGGACAAATACCTACGAGCAGTACTTC.

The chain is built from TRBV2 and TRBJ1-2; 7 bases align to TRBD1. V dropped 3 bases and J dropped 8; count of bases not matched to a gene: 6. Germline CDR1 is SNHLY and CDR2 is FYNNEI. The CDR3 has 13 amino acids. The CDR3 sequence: CASSEQQGIGYTF. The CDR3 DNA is TGTGCCAGCAGTGAGCAACAGGGGATCGGCTACACCTTC. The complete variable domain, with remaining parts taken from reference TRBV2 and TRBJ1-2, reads EPEVTQTPSHQVTQMGQEVILRCVPISNHLYFYWYRQILGQKVEFLVSFYNNEISEKSEIFDDQFSVERPDGSNFTLKIRSTKLEDSAMYFCASSEQQGIGYTFGSGTRLTVV.